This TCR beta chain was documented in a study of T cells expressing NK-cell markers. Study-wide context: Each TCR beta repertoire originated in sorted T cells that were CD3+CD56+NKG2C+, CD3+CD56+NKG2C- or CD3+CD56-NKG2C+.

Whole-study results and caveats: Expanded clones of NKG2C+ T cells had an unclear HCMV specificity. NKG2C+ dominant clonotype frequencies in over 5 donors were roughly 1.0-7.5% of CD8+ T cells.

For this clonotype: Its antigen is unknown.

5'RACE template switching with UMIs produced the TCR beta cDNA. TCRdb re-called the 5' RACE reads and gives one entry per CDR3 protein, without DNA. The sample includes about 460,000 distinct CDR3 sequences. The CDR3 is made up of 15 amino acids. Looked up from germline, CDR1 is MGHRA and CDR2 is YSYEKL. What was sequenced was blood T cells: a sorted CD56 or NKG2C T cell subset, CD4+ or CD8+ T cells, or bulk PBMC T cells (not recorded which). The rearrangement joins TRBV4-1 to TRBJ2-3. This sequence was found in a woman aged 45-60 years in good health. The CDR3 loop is CASSRNGLGTDTQYF.